Below, 25 T cell receptor beta chains from the same sample are listed, as sequenced in a study of vaccination effects on CD4 cells after COVID-19. Clones were read by immunoSEQ multiplex PCR, and TCRdb kept only the in-frame ones, dropping some. The table lists tens of thousands of clones, roughly 72% of them singletons. Pools of viral peptides were used by the ViraFEST assay to expand antigen-specific CD4+ T cells ahead of sequencing. When about ten days of culture had elapsed, CD4+ T cells were isolated. Subjects were given two BNT162b2 or mRNA-1273 vaccine doses. Antigen specificity for these receptors is unknown. Sequencing was performed on CD4+ T cells from PBMCs cultured with HCoV-229E spike peptides, taken after COVID-19 vaccination. The receptors stem from a human donor who received a COVID-19 vaccine.

The chain combines TRBV6-2 or TRBV6-3 with TRBJ2-2, with TRBD2 as a possible D gene (7 bases). The V end was cut by 5 bases, the J end by 3 bases, with 10 bases between. CDR3 length: 14 residues. Per the germline V gene, CDR1 is MNHEY and CDR2 is SVGEGT. The CDR3 region has the DNA TGTGCCAGCAGTAGAGGGGGGGACACCGGGGAGCTGTTTTTT. Translating gives CASSRGGDTGELFF.

This clone was observed a handful of times. The chain employs TRBV7-8 and TRBJ2-1; D remains ambiguous. The V end was cut by 8 bases, the J end by 0 bases, with 17 bases between. The CDR3 consists of 16 residues. The germline gives CDR1 SGHVS, CDR2 FQNEAQ. The CDR3 spells CASGSRPVYSYNEQFF. The CDR3 nucleotides are TGTGCCAGCGGATCGAGGCCTGTCTACTCCTACAATGAGCAGTTCTTC.

Regarding this clone: The junction departs from germline at one end; a sequencing error may be responsible. V gene TRBV18 combines with J gene TRBJ2-5; 7 bases align to TRBD1. This CDR3 is built from 12 residues. In germline, CDR1 is KGHSH, CDR2 LQKENI. The CDR3 DNA is TGTGCCAGCTCTTACCTTCAGGGACAGTCACACTTC. It translates to CASSYLQGQSHF. Drawing the rest from reference TRBV18 and TRBJ2-5, the complete variable domain is NAGVMQNPRHLVRRRGQEARLRCSPMKGHSHVYWYRQLPEEGLKFMVYLQKENIIDESGMPKERFSAEFPKEGPSILRIQQVVRGDSAAYFCASSYLQGQSHFGPGTRLLVL.

The genes are TRBV6-5 and TRBJ1-2, with a tentative D call TRBD1 (6 bases). The CDR3 is 16 amino acids. From germline, CDR1 is MNHEY and CDR2 SVGAGI. The germline V and J ends were trimmed by 0 bases and 5 bases, with 16 bases remaining between them. As DNA, the CDR3 is TGTGCCAGCAGTTACTCCTCTCTCGGGGGCGGATATGGCTACACCTTC. It specifies CASSYSSLGGGYGYTF.

The chain employs TRBV12-5 and TRBJ2-5; TRBD2 agrees at 7 bases. The CDR3 contains 15 residues. The J segment lost 5 bases and the V segment lost 5 bases, leaving 11 bases of the junction unmatched. Germline V lookup: CDR1 LGHNT, CDR2 FRNRAP. CDR3 sequence (DNA): TGTGCTAGTGGTCGGCGGGGGAGCGATGGGGAGACCCAGTACTTC. Protein product: CASGRRGSDGETQYF.

The chain recombines TRBV6-5 with TRBJ2-5; D might be TRBD2 (6 bases). Germline V gene lookup returns CDR1 MNHEY and CDR2 SVGAGI. The CDR3 has 12 residues. With 6 bases removed from V and 6 bases from J, the gap between germline ends came to 11 bases. The CDR3 sequence is CASRSGVKTQYF. The CDR3 DNA reads as TGTGCCAGCAGGTCGGGGGTGAAGACCCAGTACTTC.

The chain couples TRBV9 to TRBJ2-3, with 9 bases matching TRBD2. The CDR3 has 16 residues. In germline, CDR1 is SGDLS, CDR2 YYNGEE. Germline trimming cut 0 bases from V and 1 base from J; bases unmatched to any gene: 3. The CDR3, as DNA: TGTGCCAGCAGCGTAGTTATAGCGGGGGGCACAGATACGCAGTATTTT. As protein: CASSVVIAGGTDTQYF.

The gene calls are TRBV28 and TRBJ1-6; TRBD1 matches 10 bases. The CDR3 length is 16 residues. The V gene's germline CDR1 is MDHEN and CDR2 SYDVKM. J lost 9 bases, V lost 6 bases, and 11 bases had no gene match. This CDR3 is CASSPSGTGEGSPLHF. For the CDR3, the DNA is TGTGCCAGCAGCCCCTCCGGGACAGGGGAGGGTTCACCCCTCCACTTT.

The chain is built from TRBV7-3 and TRBJ1-2; the D gene is possibly TRBD1 (6 bases). Trimming left V 3 bases short and J 5 bases short, with 22 bases between. The CDR3 contains 17 residues. CDR1 and CDR2 (germline): SGHTA, FQGTGA. CDR3 sequence: CASSLGGAGGQVYGYTF. The CDR3 nucleotides are TGTGCCAGCAGCTTGGGGGGGGCTGGGGGCCAAGTTTATGGCTACACCTTC.

V usage is TRBV6-6 and J usage is TRBJ1-5; D not resolved. Germline V gene lookup returns CDR1 MNHNY and CDR2 SVGAGI (reference sequence). The CDR3 loop spans 14 amino acids. V was trimmed by 7 bases and J by 2 bases, leaving 12 bases between them. CDR3 residues: CASTSGDRNQPQHF. In DNA form, the CDR3 reads TGTGCCAGCACGTCCGGGGATCGCAATCAGCCCCAGCATTTT.

V usage is TRBV10-3 and J usage is TRBJ2-7; tentative D call: TRBD1 (6 bases). Germline V lookup: CDR1 ENHRY, CDR2 SYGVKD. Trimming cost V 4 bases and J 1 base, with 8 bases left between them. The CDR3 has 13 amino acids. The CDR3: CAISGGQSYEQYV. The CDR3, as DNA: TGTGCCATCAGTGGAGGACAGTCCTACGAGCAGTACGTC.

The V call is TRBV2, the J call TRBJ2-3; D remains unclear. The germline V and J ends were trimmed by 6 bases and 0 bases, with 10 bases remaining between them. CDR1 SNHLY and CDR2 FYNNEI come from the germline V gene. The CDR3 extends over 14 amino acids. The CDR3 coding sequence is TGTGCCAGCAGGAATTTCCTTAGCACAGATACGCAGTATTTT. Translated: CASRNFLSTDTQYF.

The chain employs TRBV29-1 and TRBJ1-4; weak D call: TRBD1 (5 bases). Germline values: CDR1 SQVTM, CDR2 ANQGSEA. The CDR3 sequence is 12 residues long. DNA for the CDR3: TGCGCCTTCAGGGAAACTAATGAAAAACTGTTTTTT. Amino acid sequence: CAFRETNEKLFF.

The V gene is TRBV18, the J gene TRBJ1-1, with 7 positions matching TRBD1. Trimming at V came to 5 bases and at J to 1 base, leaving 7 bases not matched to a gene. CDR3 length: 15 residues. Germline CDR1 KGHSH, CDR2 LQKENI. The DNA for the CDR3 is TGTGCCAGCTCATGGAGACAGGGCGCGAACACTGAAGCTTTCTTT. Its protein product is CASSWRQGANTEAFF.

The J gene is TRBJ2-5, the V gene TRBV18; D remains ambiguous. This CDR3 contains 15 residues. Per germline, CDR1 KGHSH and CDR2 LQKENI. The ends were cut back, 2 bases at V and 3 bases at J, with 13 bases in the middle. Written as DNA, the CDR3 is TGTGCCAGCTCACCAGGATTGGGCACAGAAGAGACCCAGTACTTC. Its translation: CASSPGLGTEETQYF.

In its sample, this clone was seen a few times. The genes are TRBV30 and TRBJ1-5; maybe TRBD1 (5 bases). This CDR3 is built from 16 residues. Germline V lookup: CDR1 GTSNPN, CDR2 SVGIG (reference sequence). Trimming shortened V by 3 bases and J by 6 bases, and 21 bases separated the two germline ends. CDR3 residues: CAWSQGSWVGGQPQHF. CDR3 nucleotide sequence: TGTGCCTGGAGCCAGGGCTCCTGGGTGGGTGGTCAGCCCCAGCATTTT. Looking up the rest from reference TRBV30 and TRBJ1-5 gives the full variable domain: SQTIHQWPATLVQPVGSPLSLECTVEGTSNPNLYWYRQAAGRGLQLLFYSVGIGQISSEVPQNLSASRPQDRQFILSSKKLLLSDSGFYLCAWSQGSWVGGQPQHFGDGTRLSIL.

The chain couples TRBV9 to TRBJ2-3; no clear D. The V gene's germline CDR1 is SGDLS and CDR2 YYNGEE. The V and J ends lost 4 bases and 2 bases respectively, with 11 bases between them. The CDR3 totals 14 residues. Here the CDR3 reads CASSPSPITDTQYF. CDR3 DNA sequence: TGTGCCAGCAGCCCCTCCCCGATCACAGATACGCAGTATTTT.

The chain joins TRBV9 to TRBJ2-1; D perhaps matches TRBD2 (6 bases). The CDR3 sequence is 14 residues long. CDR1 SGDLS and CDR2 YYNGEE come from the germline V gene. Trimming shortened V by 4 bases and J by 7 bases, and 15 bases separated the two germline ends. CDR3 amino acids: CASSMGGVENEQFF. The CDR3 DNA sequence: TGTGCCAGCAGCATGGGCGGGGTGGAGAATGAGCAGTTCTTC.

Comments on this clone: At one of its ends the junction is not consistent with the germline gene, which may arise from a read error. The J gene is TRBJ1-2, the V gene TRBV29-1, with D uncertain. The germline V gene has CDR1 SQVTM and CDR2 ANQGSEA. The CDR3 has 15 amino acids. The CDR3 spells CSVEGGTDLPYGYTF. In DNA, the CDR3 is TGCAGCGTCGAAGGAGGAACAGACCTACCCTATGGCTACACCTTC.

The chain carries TRBV6-5 and TRBJ1-5; D perhaps matches TRBD1 (5 bases). Between the trimmed V and J ends, which lost 0 bases and 4 bases, there was a span of 10 bases. Germline CDR1 reads MNHEY; CDR2 reads SVGAGI. This CDR3 spans 15 amino acids. The CDR3 nucleotides read TGTGCCAGCAGTTACTCTAGAGGGGCTAATCAGCCCCAGCATTTT. Translated: CASSYSRGANQPQHF.

This clone was counted a few times. The J gene is TRBJ2-1, the V gene TRBV5-1, with 11 bases lining up with TRBD2. CDR3 length: 19 amino acids. Per the germline V gene, CDR1 is SGHRS and CDR2 is YFSETQ. J lost 0 bases, V lost 0 bases, and 8 bases had no gene match. The DNA for the CDR3 is TGCGCCAGCAGCTTGGGAATAGCGGGGGGGCGGTCCTCCTACAATGAGCAGTTCTTC. Amino acids: CASSLGIAGGRSSYNEQFF.

The J gene is TRBJ1-6, the V gene TRBV9; unclear D gene. The CDR3 covers 15 residues. Germline CDR1 and CDR2: SGDLS and YYNGEE. V was shortened by 0 bases and J by 3 bases, with 7 bases between the two germline ends. The CDR3 here is CASSVEDYYNSPLHF. The CDR3 DNA reads TGTGCCAGCAGCGTAGAAGATTACTATAATTCACCCCTCCACTTT.

V usage is TRBV11-1 and J usage is TRBJ2-3; maybe TRBD1 (5 bases). The CDR3 is 16 residues long. With 5 bases removed from V and 3 bases from J, the gap between germline ends came to 18 bases. The V gene's germline CDR1 is SGHAT and CDR2 FQDESV (reference sequence). CDR3 bases: TGTGCCAGCAGCCTGGGGCGGTATAGCCCAACAGATACGCAGTATTTT. This codes for CASSLGRYSPTDTQYF.

The chain links TRBV7-2 to TRBJ1-2; TRBD1 matches at 9 bases. Trimming cost V 4 bases and J 9 bases; bases outside gene matches: 6. Germline CDR1 and CDR2: SGHTA and FQGNSA. The CDR3 runs to 13 residues. CDR3 loop: CASSSPGQGSYTF. CDR3 coding DNA: TGTGCCAGCAGCTCACCGGGACAGGGTAGCTACACCTTC.

The V call is TRBV28, the J call TRBJ1-1; possibly TRBD1 for D (5 bases). Germline assignment: CDR1 MDHEN and CDR2 SYDVKM. V was pared by 2 bases and J by 3 bases, with 13 bases between. CDR3 length: 15 residues. The CDR3 loop reads CASSLRQGGYTEAFF. CDR3 nucleotide sequence: TGTGCCAGCAGTTTACGGCAGGGAGGATACACTGAAGCTTTCTTT.